Listed below are T cell receptor beta chains from one sample, sequenced in a study of cytomegalovirus exposure and HLA in healthy donors. This table comes from immunoSEQ multiplex PCR, and its TCRdb copy is limited to in-frame clones, with some not included. Of about 160,000 clones listed, about 75% are singletons. Source material: PBMCs. These TCRs come from a female donor in good health and CMV-seronegative. The CDR3 runs from the conserved cysteine through the conserved F or W. D genes are given only for firm matches. Expanded clones get a size class; other rows say once, few or many, or leave the size out.

clone size,V gene,D gene,J gene,CDR3 DNA,CDR3 protein
-,TRBV19,TRBD2,TRBJ2-7,TGTGCCAGTAGTGCCGCCATCAGCGGGGGGGCCTACGAGCAGTACTTC,CASSAAISGGAYEQYF
-,TRBV9,TRBD1,TRBJ2-2,TGTGCCAGCAGCGTGGGGACAGGGATGAACACCGGGGAGCTGTTTTTT,CASSVGTGMNTGELFF
-,TRBV6-6,-,TRBJ2-1,TGTGCCAGCAGCAGACTAGTCAATGAGCAGTTCTTC,CASSRLVNEQFF
-,TRBV19,-,TRBJ1-5,TGTGCCAGTAGTATGGCAAACAGGGCCAATCAGCCCCAGCATTTT,CASSMANRANQPQHF
-,TRBV6-6,-,TRBJ1-3,TGTGCCAGCAGTCCGTCTCCAGGGATCTCTGGAAACACCATATATTTT,CASSPSPGISGNTIYF
-,TRBV5-5,TRBD2,TRBJ2-3,TGTGCCAGCAGCTTACCCACTAGCGGGCCCACAGATACGCAGTATTTT,CASSLPTSGPTDTQYF
-,TRBV14,-,TRBJ1-1,TGTGCCAGCAGCCAGGACAGTCCCGAAGCTTTCTTT,CASSQDSPEAFF
-,TRBV19,TRBD2,TRBJ2-3,TGTGCCAGTATCAGCGGCGGGAGTAGCACAGATACGCAGTATTTT,CASISGGSSTDTQYF
-,TRBV27,-,TRBJ2-5,TGTGCCAGCAGTCTGCGTGGCGGGACCCAAGAGACCCAGTACTTC,CASSLRGGTQETQYF
-,TRBV30,TRBD2,TRBJ2-7,TGTGCCTGGCGCCGGACAGGAGTATGGACTAGCGGGACCGAGCAGTACTTC,CAWRRTGVWTSGTEQYF
-,TRBV13,-,TRBJ2-3,TGTGCCAGCAGCCGGACTAGCACAGATACGCAGTATTTT,CASSRTSTDTQYF
-,TRBV4-1,TRBD1,TRBJ1-5,TGCGCCAGCAGTCTGGGACAGGGCGGAGAACAGCCCCAGCATTTT,CASSLGQGGEQPQHF
-,TRBV2,-,TRBJ2-5,TGTGCCAGCAGTGTAGTCCTGCCGACCCAGTACTTC,CASSVVLPTQYF
-,TRBV7-9,-,TRBJ2-3,TGTGCCAGCAGCTCGGGGAGAATCTGGGGAGATACGCAGTATTTT,CASSSGRIWGDTQYF
-,TRBV5-6,-,TRBJ1-5,TGTGCCAGCAGCGGGGGGGCAGGGAATCAGCCCCAGCATTTT,CASSGGAGNQPQHF
-,TRBV15,-,TRBJ2-7,TGTGCCACCAGCAGGCAACACAGGGACGAGCAGTACTTC,CATSRQHRDEQYF
-,TRBV7-3,-,TRBJ2-1,TGTGCCAGCAGCCCAAGGAGCGGCGCCTTCAATGAGCAGTTCTTC,CASSPRSGAFNEQFF
-,TRBV27,TRBD1,TRBJ1-2,TGTGCCAGCAGACGACCGGGACAGGGTGATGGGGGCTACACCTTC,CASRRPGQGDGGYTF
-,TRBV7-9,TRBD2,TRBJ2-7,TGTGCCAGCAGCTCCCCTCGGCTAGCGGCCTACGAGCAGTACTTC,CASSSPRLAAYEQYF
-,TRBV9,-,TRBJ2-1,TGTGCCAGCAGCCCCAAGGGACTCTACAATGAGCAGTTCTTC,CASSPKGLYNEQFF
-,TRBV4-2,TRBD1,TRBJ2-7,TGTGCCAGCAGCCAAGATCTACCGGACAGGGGTTACGAGCAGTACTTC,CASSQDLPDRGYEQYF
-,TRBV4-3,-,TRBJ1-1,TGCGCCAGCAGCCACATGGGCAGCCACTCCTCTAACACTGAAGCTTTCTTT,CASSHMGSHSSNTEAFF
-,TRBV2,-,TRBJ2-5,TGTGCCAGCAGTGATAAAGGGGAATGGGGTAGAGAGACCCAGTACTTC,CASSDKGEWGRETQYF
-,TRBV6-5,TRBD1,TRBJ2-7,TGTGCCAGCAGTCCCGGGACAGCCTACACCTACGAGCAGTACTTC,CASSPGTAYTYEQYF
-,TRBV28,TRBD1,TRBJ2-1,TGTGCCAGCAGTTCCCCCGGACAGGGGAGCTCCTACAATGAGCAGTTCTTC,CASSSPGQGSSYNEQFF
few,TRBV6-1,-,TRBJ2-4,TGTGCCAGCAGTGAACGGGAGACGGGTGGAGACATTCAGTACTTC,CASSERETGGDIQYF
-,TRBV27,TRBD1,TRBJ2-7,TGTGCCAGCAGAAGCGCCGGGACAGATTCCTACGAGCAGTACTTC,CASRSAGTDSYEQYF
-,TRBV15,TRBD2,TRBJ2-5,TGTGCCACCAGCGTTGATGGGGGGGGCCAAGAGACCCAGTACTTC,CATSVDGGGQETQYF